One sample yielded the 20 T cell receptor beta chains listed below, sequenced in a study of regulatory T cells in long-lasting Graves disease. To make TCR beta libraries, researchers used iRepertoire HTBI primers and Arm-PCR of CDR3 regions. TCRdb analysed the multiplex PCR reads with MiXCR anew, one entry per CDR3 protein. The sample comprises 350,000 to 450,000 distinct CDR3 sequences, approximately 15% of which are singletons, and roughly 17% rests with the top ten. The sample's time point: newly diagnosed GD, antithyroid drugs for less than 3 months. Researchers made the TCR library from RNA that was extracted from PBMCs. The sample was also linked to a second study, of T cells in Graves' hyperthyroidism and ophthalmopathy.

The sample was peripheral blood mononuclear cells (PBMCs), taken at new diagnosis, from a patient treated with antithyroid drugs. These receptors were collected from a woman aged 25-40 years with Graves disease.

This chain joins TRBV27 and TRBJ2-7; 12 bases line up with TRBD1. CDR3 length equals 16 residues. The V gene's germline CDR1 is MNHEY and CDR2 SMNVEV (reference sequence). Losses at the gene ends were 1 base for V and 3 bases for J; bases not matched to a gene: 4. DNA for the CDR3: TGTGCCAGCAGTTTATACGGGACAGGGGGCCTCTACGAGCAGTACTTC. Its translation is CASSLYGTGGLYEQYF.

This clonotype was counted ten times or more. V usage is TRBV5-5 and J usage is TRBJ2-1, with no clear D. Germline CDR1 SGHKS, CDR2 YYEKEE (reference sequence). Trimming cost V 1 base and J 0 bases, with 8 bases left between them. The CDR3 contains 15 residues. The CDR3 DNA sequence: TGTGCCAGCAGCTTGATCTGGCGCTCCTACAATGAGCAGTTCTTC. Protein: CASSLIWRSYNEQFF.

This clonotype was observed a few times. This rearrangement joins TRBV18 to TRBJ2-1, with 12 bases fitting TRBD1. CDR3 length: 15 amino acids. CDR1 KGHSH and CDR2 LQKENI come from the germline V gene. The J segment lost 9 bases and the V segment lost 6 bases, leaving 9 bases of the junction unmatched. CDR3 coding DNA: TGTGCCAGCTCTCAAGGGACAGGGGGCATTATTGAGCAGTTCTTC. This encodes CASSQGTGGIIEQFF. The variable domain in full, completed from reference TRBV18 and TRBJ2-1, reads NAGVMQNPRHLVRRRGQEARLRCSPMKGHSHVYWYRQLPEEGLKFMVYLQKENIIDESGMPKERFSAEFPKEGPSILRIQQVVRGDSAAYFCASSQGTGGIIEQFFGPGTRLTVL.

A note on this clonotype: A much bigger clone sits one base away, suggesting this may be a read error. The genes are TRBV11-1 and TRBJ2-7; TRBD1 is a possible D gene (6 bases). Per the germline V gene, CDR1 is SGHAT and CDR2 is FQDESV (reference sequence). The length of the CDR3 is 14 residues. Here the CDR3 reads CASSQTGTQGKQYF. The CDR3, as DNA: TGCGCCAGCAGCCAGACCGGGACACAGGGCAAGCAGTACTTC.

J is TRBJ2-1 and V is TRBV5-1; D gene ambiguous. Germline V gene lookup returns CDR1 SGHRS and CDR2 YFSETQ. The CDR3 is 16 residues long. Trimming stripped 2 bases from V and 4 bases from J, with 16 bases between. The CDR3 region is CASSFDPSFRYNEQFF. The DNA for the CDR3 is TGCGCCAGCAGCTTCGATCCCTCGTTCAGGTACAATGAGCAGTTCTTC.

This clonotype was recorded at least ten times. The CDR3 loop is CASSLEGDSYNEQFF. CDR3 DNA sequence: TGTGCCAGCAGCTTAGAGGGGGACTCCTACAATGAGCAGTTCTTC. The V gene is TRBV11-2, the J gene TRBJ2-1, with D perhaps matching TRBD1 or TRBD2 (5 bases each). Trimming pared 0 bases from V and 0 bases from J, leaving 6 bases between. Germline values: CDR1 SGHAT, CDR2 FQNNGV. The CDR3 loop spans 15 amino acids.

For this clonotype: A much more abundant neighbour one base away suggests this may be a read error. The chain recombines TRBV24-1 with TRBJ2-1; D is uncertain. Germline CDR1 is KGHDR and CDR2 is SFDVKD. CDR3 length: 14 residues. CDR3 sequence reads: CATSAAASYNERFF. Here the CDR3 DNA reads TGTGCCACCAGTGCTGCAGCCTCCTACAATGAGCGGTTCTTC.

Concerning this clonotype itself: One base away lies a much larger clone, so this may be a sequencing read error. This sequence joins TRBV20-1 and TRBJ2-1; D gene unclear. Trimming removed 0 bases at V and 10 bases at J, with 16 bases between. The CDR3 length is 14 residues. Germline CDR1 and CDR2: DFQATT and SNEGSKA (reference sequence). The CDR3 region is CSARETAARSEQFF. The CDR3 nucleotides are TGCAGTGCTAGAGAAACAGCCGCTCGGAGCGAGCAGTTCTTC.

The sample holds many counts of this clonotype. The rearrangement joins TRBV27 to TRBJ1-5; D unresolved. CDR1 and CDR2 (germline): MNHEY, SMNVEV (reference sequence). V lost 4 bases and J lost 0, with 13 bases in between. This CDR3 is built from 16 residues. CDR3 sequence reads: CASSSLDGNSNQPQHF. CDR3 DNA sequence: TGTGCCAGCAGTTCACTGGACGGTAATAGCAATCAGCCCCAGCATTTT.

This clonotype has more than one count but fewer than ten. J is TRBJ2-7 and V is TRBV7-8; 10 bases match TRBD2. Germline V gene data show CDR1 as SGHVS and CDR2 as FQNEAQ. This CDR3 contains 17 residues. Trimming at V came to 5 bases and at J to 6 bases, leaving 16 bases not matched to a gene. For the CDR3, the DNA is TGTGCCAGCAGCGCTCAGGGAGCGGGAGGGCCTAGCTGCGAGCAGTACTTC. Translating it yields CASSAQGAGGPSCEQYF.

This clonotype was observed a few times. The CDR3 DNA sequence: TGTGCCAGCAGCTTTAGCGGGAGCCCTACTAATGAGCAGTTCTTC. Translated: CASSFSGSPTNEQFF. This chain uses TRBV7-2 with TRBJ2-1; 9 nucleotides agree with TRBD2. The germline CDR1 and CDR2 sequences are SGHTA and FQGNSA. The CDR3 is 15 residues long. The J segment lost 7 bases and the V segment lost 3 bases, leaving 7 bases of the junction unmatched.

This clonotype was counted many times. The chain recombines TRBV2 with TRBJ2-3; TRBD2 matches at 8 bases. Germline V gene lookup returns CDR1 SNHLY and CDR2 FYNNEI. This CDR3 contains 17 residues. V gave up 5 bases and J gave up 0 bases; unmatched junction bases: 10. In DNA, the CDR3 is TGTGCCAGCAGTCGACAAACCGTAGCGGGGAGCACAGATACGCAGTATTTT. It encodes CASSRQTVAGSTDTQYF.

The chain links TRBV9 to TRBJ2-5, with D perhaps TRBD2 (5 bases). Germline V gene data show CDR1 as SGDLS and CDR2 as YYNGEE. V shed 0 bases and J shed 2 bases, with 11 bases lying between them. This CDR3 region has 15 residues. CDR3 loop: CASSVGSGKQETQYF. In DNA, the CDR3 is TGTGCCAGCAGCGTAGGTTCGGGGAAGCAAGAGACCCAGTACTTC.

Many counts were recorded for this clonotype. This chain joins TRBV3-1 and TRBJ2-1; 7 nucleotides line up with TRBD2. Germline lookup yields CDR1 LGHDT and CDR2 YNNKEL (reference sequence). The CDR3 totals 17 residues. J gave up 0 bases and V 1 base, and 6 bases lay outside the gene matches. The CDR3 bases are TGTGCCAGCAGCCAAGCAGGTACGGGAGGCTCCTACAATGAGCAGTTCTTC. Translated: CASSQAGTGGSYNEQFF.

With regard to this clonotype: This could be a read error, since a much larger clone is one nucleotide away. The chain couples TRBV10-1 to TRBJ1-1; no definite D call. The CDR3 is 13 residues long. In germline, CDR1 is WNHNN, CDR2 SYGVQD (reference sequence). The CDR3 DNA sequence: TGCGCCAACAGTGAGATGCCGAACACTGAAGCTTTCTTT. This translates into CANSEMPNTEAFF.

As regards this clonotype: Since a much larger clone is just one base distant, this may be a read error. The chain carries TRBV5-1 and TRBJ2-7, with D possibly TRBD2 on 6 matching bases. Trimming pared 0 bases from V and 7 bases from J, leaving 11 bases between. The CDR3 sequence is 13 residues long. Germline CDR1 is SGHRS and CDR2 is YFSETQ. The CDR3 region is CASSLAGSLEQYF. CDR3 sequence (DNA): TGCGCCAGCAGCTTGGCCGGGAGTCTTGAGCAGTACTTC.

The genes are TRBV11-3 and TRBJ2-1, with TRBD2 matching over 15 bases. With V trimmed by 1 base and J by 7 bases, 8 bases remained unmatched. This CDR3 spans 18 amino acids. CDR1 is SGHNT, CDR2 YENEEA, per germline. The CDR3 region has the DNA TGTGCCAGCAGCTTAGGAGGGACTAGCGGGAGGTCGGGGAATGAGCAGTTCTTC. Protein product: CASSLGGTSGRSGNEQFF.

This clonotype was recorded at least ten times. The V call is TRBV3-1, the J call TRBJ2-7; 13 bases fit TRBD2. The CDR3 is 15 residues long. V shed 3 bases and J 5 bases; nucleotides not matched to a gene: 4. CDR1 LGHDT and CDR2 YNNKEL come from the germline V gene (reference sequence). DNA of the CDR3: TGTGCCAGCAGCCACCCGACTAGCGGGAGGAACGAGCAGTACTTC. This translates into CASSHPTSGRNEQYF.

The rearrangement uses TRBV12-3 or TRBV12-4 and TRBJ2-1, with 15 positions matching TRBD2. CDR3 size: 14 residues. V shed 4 bases, J shed 8 bases, and the junction held 0 bases outside the gene matches. As DNA, the CDR3 is TGTGCCAGCAGTTGGACTAGCGGGAGGGATGAGCAGTTCTTC. This encodes CASSWTSGRDEQFF.

This clonotype has a handful of counts. The chain is built from TRBV30 and TRBJ1-6; D might be TRBD1 (6 bases). V was cut by 5 bases and J by 9 bases, with 8 bases left in between. Germline CDR1 GTSNPN, CDR2 SVGIG (reference sequence). CDR3 length equals 11 residues. The CDR3 spells CAWGDISPLHF. The DNA for the CDR3 is TGTGCCTGGGGGGACATTTCACCCCTCCACTTT.